Listed here are 2 T cell receptor beta chains from one sample, sequenced in a study of T-cell memory formation after mild COVID-19. MiXCR, applied by TCRdb to the 5' RACE reads, yields one record per CDR3 protein. The table records 100,000 to 130,000 distinct CDR3 sequences, 15% to 20% of them present only once. Specimen: PBMCs or a T cell subset sorted from them (not recorded which). The receptors were gathered from a man aged 18 to 29 who had mild COVID-19 (a few samples of this study predate the infection). Cell type and time point are not known.

The chain employs TRBV7-6 and TRBJ2-3; 10 nucleotides match TRBD2. Losses at the gene ends were 3 bases for V and 3 bases for J; bases not matched to a gene: 3. This CDR3 is built from 15 residues. CDR1 SGHVS and CDR2 FNYEAQ come from the germline V gene. In nucleotides, the CDR3 is TGTGCCAGCAGCTTTACTAGCGGGGATACAGATACGCAGTATTTT. The encoded protein is CASSFTSGDTDTQYF.

The chain uses TRBV5-1 and TRBJ2-7; D gene uncertain. The germline V gene encodes CDR1 SGHRS and CDR2 YFSETQ. V shed 0 bases and J shed 2 bases, with 12 bases lying between them. The CDR3 sequence is 15 residues long. The CDR3 spells CASSLGRALTYEQYF. The CDR3 region has the DNA TGCGCCAGCAGCTTGGGAAGGGCCCTAACCTACGAGCAGTACTTC.